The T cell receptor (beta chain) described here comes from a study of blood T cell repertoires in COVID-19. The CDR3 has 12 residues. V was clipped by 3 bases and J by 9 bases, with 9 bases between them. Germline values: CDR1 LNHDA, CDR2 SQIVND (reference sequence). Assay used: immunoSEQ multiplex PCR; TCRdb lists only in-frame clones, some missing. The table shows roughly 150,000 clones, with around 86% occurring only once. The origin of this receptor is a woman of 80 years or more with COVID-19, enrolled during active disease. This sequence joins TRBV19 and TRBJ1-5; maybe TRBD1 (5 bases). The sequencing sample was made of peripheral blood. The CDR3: CASSIGGAPQHF. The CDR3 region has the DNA TGTGCCAGTAGTATCGGGGGTGCGCCCCAGCATTTT.